The entry that follows covers one T cell receptor beta chain sequence. A single record per CDR3 protein comes from TCRdb applying MiXCR to the RT-PCR reads. Found here are about 700,000 distinct CDR3 sequences, approximately 14% of them singletons; the top ten hold 3.6%. Germline-derived CDR1 and CDR2 are MNHNY and SVGAGI (reference sequence). Trimming removed 5 bases from V and 0 bases from J, with 11 bases in between. This CDR3 is built from 15 residues. This rearrangement joins TRBV6-6 to TRBJ1-5; tentative D call: TRBD1 (6 bases). The specimen was memory CD4+ T cells from blood. This TCR derives from a female donor in good health, serving as a healthy control. The CDR3 is CASSPGDYSNQPQHF. DNA of the CDR3: TGTGCCAGCAGTCCAGGGGATTATAGCAATCAGCCCCAGCATTTT.